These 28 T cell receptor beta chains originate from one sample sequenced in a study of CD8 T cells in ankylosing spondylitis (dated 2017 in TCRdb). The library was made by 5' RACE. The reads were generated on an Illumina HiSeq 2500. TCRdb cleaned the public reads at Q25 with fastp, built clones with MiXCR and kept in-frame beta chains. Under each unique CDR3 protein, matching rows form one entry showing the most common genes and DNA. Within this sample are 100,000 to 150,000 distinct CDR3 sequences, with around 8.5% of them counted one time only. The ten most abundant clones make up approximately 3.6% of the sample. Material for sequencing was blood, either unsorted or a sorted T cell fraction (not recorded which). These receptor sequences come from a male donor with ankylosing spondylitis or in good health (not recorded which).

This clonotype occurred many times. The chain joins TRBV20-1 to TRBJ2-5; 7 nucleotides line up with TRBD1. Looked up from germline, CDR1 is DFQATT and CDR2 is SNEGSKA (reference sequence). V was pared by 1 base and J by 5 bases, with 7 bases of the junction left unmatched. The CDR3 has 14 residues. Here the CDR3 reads CSARGDSMVETQYF. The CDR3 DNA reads TGCAGTGCTAGAGGGGACAGCATGGTTGAGACCCAGTACTTC.

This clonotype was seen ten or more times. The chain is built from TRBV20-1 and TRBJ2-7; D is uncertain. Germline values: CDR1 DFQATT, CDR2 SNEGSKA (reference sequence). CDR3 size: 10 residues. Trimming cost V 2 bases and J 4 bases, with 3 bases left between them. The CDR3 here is CSARWYEQYF. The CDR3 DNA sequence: TGCAGTGCTAGATGGTACGAGCAGTACTTC.

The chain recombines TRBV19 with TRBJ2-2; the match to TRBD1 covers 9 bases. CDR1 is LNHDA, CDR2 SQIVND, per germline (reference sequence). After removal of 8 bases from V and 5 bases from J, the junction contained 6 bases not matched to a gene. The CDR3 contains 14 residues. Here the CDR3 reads CASEDRGLTGELFF. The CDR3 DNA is TGTGCCAGTGAGGACAGGGGTTTAACCGGGGAGCTGTTTTTT. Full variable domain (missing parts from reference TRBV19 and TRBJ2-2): DGGITQSPKYLFRKEGQNVTLSCEQNLNHDAMYWYRQDPGQGLRLIYYSQIVNDFQKGDIAEGYSVSREKKESFPLTVTSAQKNPTAFYLCASEDRGLTGELFFGEGSRLTVL.

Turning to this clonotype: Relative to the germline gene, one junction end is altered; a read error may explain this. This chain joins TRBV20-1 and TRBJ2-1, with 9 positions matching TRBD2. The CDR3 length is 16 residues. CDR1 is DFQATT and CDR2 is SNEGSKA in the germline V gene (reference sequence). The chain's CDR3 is CCARDPSAGGLTEQFF. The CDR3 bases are TGCTGTGCTAGAGATCCATCCGCGGGAGGGCTAACCGAGCAGTTCTTC.

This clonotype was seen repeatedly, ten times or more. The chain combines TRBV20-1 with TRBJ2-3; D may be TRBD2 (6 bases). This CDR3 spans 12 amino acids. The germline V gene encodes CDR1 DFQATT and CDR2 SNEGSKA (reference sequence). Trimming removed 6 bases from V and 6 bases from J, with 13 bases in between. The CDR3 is CSAGGADDTQYF. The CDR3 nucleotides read TGCAGTGCCGGAGGGGCAGACGATACGCAGTATTTT.

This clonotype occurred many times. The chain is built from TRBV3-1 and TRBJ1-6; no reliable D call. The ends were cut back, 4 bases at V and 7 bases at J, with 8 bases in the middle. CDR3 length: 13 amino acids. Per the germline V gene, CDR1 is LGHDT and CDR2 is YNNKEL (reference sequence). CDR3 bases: TGTGCCAGCAGCCCCGCCAGAAATTCACCCCTCCACTTT. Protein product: CASSPARNSPLHF.

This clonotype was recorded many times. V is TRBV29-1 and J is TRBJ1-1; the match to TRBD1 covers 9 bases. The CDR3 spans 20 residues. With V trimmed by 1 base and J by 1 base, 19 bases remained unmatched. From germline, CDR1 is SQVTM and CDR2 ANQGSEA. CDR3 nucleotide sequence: TGCAGCGTTGAAGCACCCCGGGACAGGGTTCTGATACTACCGAACACTGAAGCTTTCTTT. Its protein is CSVEAPRDRVLILPNTEAFF. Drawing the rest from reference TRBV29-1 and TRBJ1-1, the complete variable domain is SAVISQKPSRDICQRGTSLTIQCQVDSQVTMMFWYRQQPGQSLTLIATANQGSEATYESGFVIDKFPISRPNLTFSTLTVSNMSPEDSSIYLCSVEAPRDRVLILPNTEAFFGQGTRLTVV.

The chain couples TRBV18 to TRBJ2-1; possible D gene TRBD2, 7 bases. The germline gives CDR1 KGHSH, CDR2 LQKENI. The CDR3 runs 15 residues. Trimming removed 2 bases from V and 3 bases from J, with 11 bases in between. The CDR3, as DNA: TGTGCCAGCTCACCAGCGGGGGCCCTCTACAATGAGCAGTTCTTC. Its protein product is CASSPAGALYNEQFF. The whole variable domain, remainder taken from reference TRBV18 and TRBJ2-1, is NAGVMQNPRHLVRRRGQEARLRCSPMKGHSHVYWYRQLPEEGLKFMVYLQKENIIDESGMPKERFSAEFPKEGPSILRIQQVVRGDSAAYFCASSPAGALYNEQFFGPGTRLTVL.

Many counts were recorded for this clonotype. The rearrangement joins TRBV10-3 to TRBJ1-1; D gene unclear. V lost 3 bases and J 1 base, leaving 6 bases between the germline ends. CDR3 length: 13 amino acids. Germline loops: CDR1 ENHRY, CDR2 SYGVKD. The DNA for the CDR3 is TGTGCCATCAGTGAACAGAAGAACACTGAAGCTTTCTTT. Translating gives CAISEQKNTEAFF.

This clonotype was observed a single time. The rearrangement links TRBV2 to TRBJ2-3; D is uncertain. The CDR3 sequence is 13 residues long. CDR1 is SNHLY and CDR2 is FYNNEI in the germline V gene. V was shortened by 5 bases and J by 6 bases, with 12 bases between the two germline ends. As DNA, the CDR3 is TGTGCCAGCAGTCAAGGGTTGGCGGATACGCAGTATTTT. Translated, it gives CASSQGLADTQYF.

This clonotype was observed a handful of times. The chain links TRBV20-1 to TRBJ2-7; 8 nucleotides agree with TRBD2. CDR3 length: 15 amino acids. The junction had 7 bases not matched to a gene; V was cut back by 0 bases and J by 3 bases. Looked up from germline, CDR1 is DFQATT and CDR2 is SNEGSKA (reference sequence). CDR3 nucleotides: TGCAGTGCTAGAGACCTACTAGCGGACTACTACGAGCAGTACTTC. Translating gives CSARDLLADYYEQYF.

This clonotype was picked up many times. The CDR3: CASSFKAGGYNEQFF. In DNA, the CDR3 is TGTGCCAGCAGTTTTAAAGCGGGAGGTTACAATGAGCAGTTCTTC. The chain uses TRBV27 and TRBJ2-1; 9 bases map to TRBD2. The CDR3 has 15 residues. With V trimmed by 3 bases and J by 4 bases, 4 bases remained unmatched. Germline-derived CDR1 and CDR2 are MNHEY and SMNVEV (reference sequence).

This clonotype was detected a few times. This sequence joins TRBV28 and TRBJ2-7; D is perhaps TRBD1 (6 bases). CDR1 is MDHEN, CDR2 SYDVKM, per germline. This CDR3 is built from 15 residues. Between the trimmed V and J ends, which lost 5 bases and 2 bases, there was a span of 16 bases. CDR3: CASSTPGQGPYEQYF. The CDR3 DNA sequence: TGTGCCAGCAGTACTCCGGGACAAGGACCCTACGAGCAGTACTTC.

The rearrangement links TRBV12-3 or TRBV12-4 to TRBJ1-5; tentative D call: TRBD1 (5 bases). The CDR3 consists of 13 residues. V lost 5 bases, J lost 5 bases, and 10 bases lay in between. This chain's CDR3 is CASSQGSHQPQHF. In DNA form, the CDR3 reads TGTGCCAGCAGTCAGGGTTCCCATCAGCCCCAGCATTTT.

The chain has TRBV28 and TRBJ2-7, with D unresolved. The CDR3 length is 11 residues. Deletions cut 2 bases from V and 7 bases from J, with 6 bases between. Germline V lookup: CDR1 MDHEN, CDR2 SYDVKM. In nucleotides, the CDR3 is TGTGCCAGCAGTTTAGTTTGGGAGCAGTACTTC. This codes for CASSLVWEQYF.

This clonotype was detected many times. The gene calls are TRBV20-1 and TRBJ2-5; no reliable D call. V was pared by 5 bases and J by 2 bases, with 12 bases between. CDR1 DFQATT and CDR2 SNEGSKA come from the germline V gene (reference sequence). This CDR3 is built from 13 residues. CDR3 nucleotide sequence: TGCAGTGCTCTGCTGGACGTTCAAGAGACCCAGTACTTC. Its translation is CSALLDVQETQYF.

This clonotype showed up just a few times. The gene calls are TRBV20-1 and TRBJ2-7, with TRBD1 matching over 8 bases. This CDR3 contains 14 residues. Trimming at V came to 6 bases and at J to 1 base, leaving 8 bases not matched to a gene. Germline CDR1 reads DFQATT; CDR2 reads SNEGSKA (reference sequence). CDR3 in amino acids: CSADRDRQSYEQYF. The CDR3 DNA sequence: TGCAGTGCCGACAGGGACAGGCAGTCCTACGAGCAGTACTTC.

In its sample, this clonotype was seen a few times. CDR3 nucleotides: TGTGCCAGCAGCCCTAGACCAGGGGTCTCCTACAATGAGCAGTTCTTC. This translates into CASSPRPGVSYNEQFF. The chain uses TRBV6-2 or TRBV6-3 and TRBJ2-1; D possibly corresponds to TRBD1 (6 bases). The CDR3 has 16 residues. V lost 6 bases and J 0 bases, leaving 15 bases between the germline ends. Looked up from germline, CDR1 is MNHEY and CDR2 is SVGEGT.

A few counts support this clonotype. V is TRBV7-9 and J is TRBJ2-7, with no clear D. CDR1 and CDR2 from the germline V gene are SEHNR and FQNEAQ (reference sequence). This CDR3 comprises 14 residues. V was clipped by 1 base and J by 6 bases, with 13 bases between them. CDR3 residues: CASSLGVGHAEQYF. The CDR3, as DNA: TGTGCCAGCAGCTTAGGAGTCGGGCACGCCGAGCAGTACTTC.

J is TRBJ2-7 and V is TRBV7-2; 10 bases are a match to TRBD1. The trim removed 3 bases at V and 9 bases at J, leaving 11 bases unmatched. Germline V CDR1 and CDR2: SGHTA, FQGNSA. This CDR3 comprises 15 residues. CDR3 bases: TGTGCCAGCAGCTTGGGGACAGGGGTTACTACGACGCAGTACTTC. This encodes CASSLGTGVTTTQYF.

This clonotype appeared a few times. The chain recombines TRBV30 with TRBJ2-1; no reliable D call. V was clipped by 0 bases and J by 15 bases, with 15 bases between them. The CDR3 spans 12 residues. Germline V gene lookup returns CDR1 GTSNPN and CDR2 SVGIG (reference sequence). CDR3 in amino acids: CAWSVPEWQRFF. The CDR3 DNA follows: TGTGCCTGGAGTGTGCCAGAATGGCAGCGGTTCTTC.

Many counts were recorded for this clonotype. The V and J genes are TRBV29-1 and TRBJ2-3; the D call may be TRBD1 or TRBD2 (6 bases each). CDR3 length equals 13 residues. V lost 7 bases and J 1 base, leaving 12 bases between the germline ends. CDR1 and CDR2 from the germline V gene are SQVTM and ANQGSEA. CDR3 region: CSAKRGGTDTQYF. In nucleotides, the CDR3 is TGCAGCGCAAAGAGGGGGGGCACAGATACGCAGTATTTT.

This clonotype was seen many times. CDR3 nucleotide sequence: TGTGCCAGCACCCTGGAGTATCAGCCCCAGCATTTT. Protein: CASTLEYQPQHF. This chain uses TRBV12-3 or TRBV12-4 with TRBJ1-5; D unclear. Trimming cost V 7 bases and J 5 bases, with 9 bases left between them. The CDR3 is made up of 12 amino acids.

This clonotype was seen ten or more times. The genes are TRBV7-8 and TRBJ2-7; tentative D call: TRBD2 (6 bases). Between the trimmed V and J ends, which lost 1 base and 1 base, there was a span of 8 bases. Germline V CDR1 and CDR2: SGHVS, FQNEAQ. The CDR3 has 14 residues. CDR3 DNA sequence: TGTGCCAGCAGCTTAGGGAGGGAGTCCTACGAGCAGTACTTC. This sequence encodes CASSLGRESYEQYF.

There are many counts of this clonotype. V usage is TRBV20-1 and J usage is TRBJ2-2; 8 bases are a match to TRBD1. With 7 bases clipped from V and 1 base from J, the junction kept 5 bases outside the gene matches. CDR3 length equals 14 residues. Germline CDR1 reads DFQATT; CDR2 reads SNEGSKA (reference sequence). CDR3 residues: CSVPDRGNTGELFF. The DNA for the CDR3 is TGCAGTGTCCCTGACAGGGGGAACACCGGGGAGCTGTTTTTT.

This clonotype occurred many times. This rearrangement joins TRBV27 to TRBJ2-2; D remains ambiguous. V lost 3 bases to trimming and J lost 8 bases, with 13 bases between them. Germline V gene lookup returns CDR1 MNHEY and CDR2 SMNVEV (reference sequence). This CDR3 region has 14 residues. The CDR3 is CASSFSRNSGELFF. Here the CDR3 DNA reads TGTGCCAGCAGTTTCTCCAGGAATTCTGGGGAGCTGTTTTTT.

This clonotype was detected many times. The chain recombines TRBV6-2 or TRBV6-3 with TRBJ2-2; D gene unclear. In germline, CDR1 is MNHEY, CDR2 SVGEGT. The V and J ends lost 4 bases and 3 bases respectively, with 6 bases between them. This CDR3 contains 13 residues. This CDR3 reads CASSFYYTGELFF. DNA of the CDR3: TGTGCCAGCAGTTTTTATTACACCGGGGAGCTGTTTTTT.

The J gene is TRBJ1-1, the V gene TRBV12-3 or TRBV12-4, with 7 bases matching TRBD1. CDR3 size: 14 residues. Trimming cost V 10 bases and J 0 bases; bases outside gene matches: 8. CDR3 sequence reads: CANRDSGMNTEAFF. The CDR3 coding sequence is TGTGCCAACCGGGACAGTGGCATGAACACTGAAGCTTTCTTT.